The 19 T cell receptor beta chains below all came from one sample that was sequenced in a study of T cells in Graves' hyperthyroidism and ophthalmopathy. Authors of the study amplified TCR beta CDR3 regions from RNA transcripts. Initially, a first-round RT-PCR of the TCR CDR3 employed the HTBI primer set. TCRdb used MiXCR to reprocess the multiplex PCR reads, holding one entry per CDR3 protein. The table lists about 510,000 distinct CDR3 sequences, around 15% of them singletons. Sequencing was done on a sample of blood. These receptors all stem from a woman aged 35 to 49 with Graves' hyperthyroidism.

This clonotype came up many times. The chain has TRBV2 and TRBJ2-7; 7 positions agree with TRBD2. CDR3 size: 13 residues. Germline assignment: CDR1 SNHLY and CDR2 FYNNEI. The ends lost 6 bases at V and 6 bases at J; junction bases unmatched: 8. The DNA for the CDR3 is TGTGCCAGCAGGGTGGGCCCGGGAGGCGAGCAGTACTTC. Its protein is CASRVGPGGEQYF.

The chain has TRBV19 and TRBJ1-5, with D possibly TRBD1 on 5 matching bases. The CDR3 has 15 residues. Deletions cut 3 bases from V and 1 base from J, with 10 bases between. Germline CDR1 reads LNHDA; CDR2 reads SQIVND (reference sequence). CDR3: CASSILRASNQPQHF. The CDR3, as DNA: TGTGCCAGTAGTATCCTCAGGGCAAGCAATCAGCCCCAGCATTTT.

This clonotype showed up just a few times. The chain carries TRBV19 and TRBJ2-1; possible D gene TRBD2, 5 bases. CDR1 LNHDA and CDR2 SQIVND come from the germline V gene (reference sequence). Trimming took off 5 bases at V and 3 bases at J, with 17 bases between the two ends. This CDR3 has 16 residues. The CDR3 DNA is TGTGCCAGTAGTGTCAGTAGGAGCGGTTTCTACAATGAGCAGTTCTTC. It is translated as CASSVSRSGFYNEQFF.

This clonotype was seen at least ten times. The chain employs TRBV11-3 and TRBJ2-5; TRBD2 matches 8 bases. Germline CDR1 is SGHNT and CDR2 is YENEEA. This CDR3 has 15 amino acids. Trimming at V came to 4 bases and at J to 4 bases, leaving 8 bases not matched to a gene. The CDR3 sequence: CASSSAGVGGETQYF. The CDR3, as DNA: TGTGCCAGCAGCTCAGCGGGAGTTGGCGGAGAGACCCAGTACTTC.

This clonotype was detected ten times or more. V is TRBV30 and J is TRBJ1-2; D unresolved. Deletions cut 1 base from V and 7 bases from J, with 4 bases between. The CDR3 has 10 amino acids. Per the germline V gene, CDR1 is GTSNPN and CDR2 is SVGIG (reference sequence). This CDR3 is CAWSGPGYTF. The CDR3 DNA is TGTGCCTGGAGTGGACCTGGCTACACCTTC.

This clonotype was seen repeatedly, ten times or more. The V and J genes are TRBV29-1 and TRBJ1-1, with D possibly matching TRBD1 (6 bases). The germline CDR1 and CDR2 sequences are SQVTM and ANQGSEA. The length of the CDR3 is 12 residues. The V and J ends lost 8 bases and 2 bases respectively, with 12 bases between them. As DNA, the CDR3 is TGCAGCTTCCGACAGGCTAACACTGAAGCTTTCTTT. Translated, it gives CSFRQANTEAFF.

This clonotype was picked up many times. The chain couples TRBV5-1 to TRBJ1-1, with no clear D. The CDR3 consists of 15 residues. The germline V gene encodes CDR1 SGHRS and CDR2 YFSETQ. V lost 0 bases and J 7 bases, leaving 16 bases between the germline ends. As DNA, the CDR3 is TGCGCCAGCAGCTTGGCACCGACGAGAATGAGTGAAGCTTTCTTT. Protein product: CASSLAPTRMSEAFF.

This clonotype was picked up many times. CDR3 DNA: TGCGCCAGCAGCGAAAGACCAGGCATTGAGCAGTTCTTC. Protein product: CASSERPGIEQFF. The gene calls are TRBV5-1 and TRBJ2-1; D not resolved. Germline lookup yields CDR1 SGHRS and CDR2 YFSETQ. This CDR3 has 13 residues. V was trimmed by 4 bases and J by 9 bases, leaving 14 bases between them.

This clonotype has a count of ten or more. The chain uses TRBV18 and TRBJ2-3, with D unclear. V gave up 3 bases and J gave up 4 bases, with 2 bases separating them. The CDR3 runs 11 residues. The germline V gene encodes CDR1 KGHSH and CDR2 LQKENI. In DNA, the CDR3 is TGTGCCAGCTCACCGGCAGATACGCAGTATTTT. Translation gives CASSPADTQYF. Full variable domain (outside the CDR3, taken from reference TRBV18 and TRBJ2-3): NAGVMQNPRHLVRRRGQEARLRCSPMKGHSHVYWYRQLPEEGLKFMVYLQKENIIDESGMPKERFSAEFPKEGPSILRIQQVVRGDSAAYFCASSPADTQYFGPGTRLTVL.

In its sample, this clonotype was seen a few times. The chain has TRBV28 and TRBJ2-1; 10 bases align to TRBD1. Germline V lookup: CDR1 MDHEN, CDR2 SYDVKM. The V segment lost 6 bases and the J segment 6 bases; nucleotides outside the gene matches: 8. This CDR3 contains 15 residues. The CDR3 is CASSKGQGLINEQFF. CDR3 nucleotide sequence: TGTGCCAGCAGCAAGGGACAGGGGTTGATCAATGAGCAGTTCTTC.

This clonotype was counted ten times or more. The chain links TRBV7-6 to TRBJ2-2, with D possibly being TRBD2 (5 bases). The CDR3 runs to 14 residues. Germline-derived CDR1 and CDR2 are SGHVS and FNYEAQ. Trimming stripped 2 bases from V and 5 bases from J, with 9 bases between. The CDR3 loop is CASSLFTGTGELFF. CDR3 nucleotide sequence: TGTGCCAGCAGCTTATTTACGGGGACCGGGGAGCTGTTTTTT.

In regard to this clonotype: This may come from a read error, since a much larger clone is one base off. This rearrangement joins TRBV29-1 to TRBJ2-3; D perhaps matches TRBD1 (5 bases). The J call may not be correct, given that the DNA end is closer to TRBJ1-5. From germline, CDR1 is SQVTM and CDR2 ANQGSEA. The CDR3 totals 15 residues. This CDR3 reads CSVEDRAASTDTQHF. The CDR3 bases are TGCAGCGTTGAAGACAGGGCCGCAAGCACAGATACGCAGCATTTT.

This clonotype was observed many times. In nucleotides, the CDR3 is TGTGCCAGCAGCCAAGGGACCCTCGAGCAGTACTTC. Its translation: CASSQGTLEQYF. V gene TRBV3-1 combines with J gene TRBJ2-7; D uncertain. Trimming stripped 1 base from V and 6 bases from J, with 7 bases between. The CDR3 has 12 residues. Germline values: CDR1 LGHDT, CDR2 YNNKEL (reference sequence).

This clonotype showed up many times. This chain links TRBV7-8 with TRBJ2-7; 12 nucleotides match TRBD1. Looked up from germline, CDR1 is SGHVS and CDR2 is FQNEAQ. J was trimmed by 5 bases and V by 5 bases; bases with no gene match: 7. There are 15 residues in the CDR3. The CDR3 DNA reads as TGTGCCAGCAGCCTCGGGACAGGGGGCTTGGACGAGCAGTACTTC. Translating it yields CASSLGTGGLDEQYF.

A few counts support this clonotype. Given a much more abundant clone one base away, this may be a read error. This chain links TRBV7-9 with TRBJ2-4; possibly TRBD1 or TRBD2 for D (6 bases each). CDR1 is SEHNR and CDR2 is FQNEAQ in the germline V gene (reference sequence). Trimming cost V 6 bases and J 5 bases, with 11 bases left between them. This CDR3 comprises 13 residues. The CDR3 sequence: CASRGGGENIQYF. As DNA, the CDR3 is TGTGCCAGCAGGGGGGGCGGAGAAAACATTCAGTACTTC.

This clonotype came up many times. The chain combines TRBV5-1 with TRBJ2-1; 11 positions match TRBD2. This CDR3 spans 15 amino acids. Germline assignment: CDR1 SGHRS and CDR2 YFSETQ. V shed 4 bases, J shed 5 bases, and the junction held 5 bases outside the gene matches. The CDR3 is CASSLGLAENNEQFF. Here the CDR3 DNA reads TGCGCCAGCAGCCTGGGACTAGCGGAGAACAATGAGCAGTTCTTC. The complete variable domain, with remaining parts taken from reference TRBV5-1 and TRBJ2-1, reads KAGVTQTPRYLIKTRGQQVTLSCSPISGHRSVSWYQQTPGQGLQFLFEYFSETQRNKGNFPGRFSGRQFSNSRSEMNVSTLELGDSALYLCASSLGLAENNEQFFGPGTRLTVL.

This clonotype was found a few times. This chain uses TRBV12-3 or TRBV12-4 with TRBJ2-5; unclear D gene. This CDR3 contains 17 residues. Trimming took off 2 bases at V and 2 bases at J, with 18 bases between the two ends. CDR3 DNA: TGTGCCAGCAGTTTAAAAGTAGGCGAGCAACCACAAGAGACCCAGTACTTC. Translating gives CASSLKVGEQPQETQYF.

This clonotype was observed a handful of times. The V and J genes are TRBV20-1 and TRBJ1-5, with 7 bases matching TRBD1. Losses at the gene ends were 5 bases for V and 4 bases for J; bases not matched to a gene: 17. This CDR3 region has 17 residues. From germline, CDR1 is DFQATT and CDR2 SNEGSKA (reference sequence). The CDR3 DNA reads as TGCAGTGCTCAAACGACAGGGTTATTAACGGGGAATCAGCCCCAGCATTTT. Protein product: CSAQTTGLLTGNQPQHF.

This clonotype was detected many times. The chain couples TRBV24-1 to TRBJ1-4; D possibly corresponds to TRBD1 (5 bases). CDR1 KGHDR and CDR2 SFDVKD come from the germline V gene. The V end lost 7 bases, the J end lost 3 bases, and 8 bases lay between the germline ends. This CDR3 has 13 amino acids. CDR3 protein: CATSAGSNEKLFF. CDR3 DNA: TGTGCCACCAGCGCAGGGTCTAATGAAAAACTGTTTTTT.